The next 5 T cell receptor beta chains were all read from a single sample in a study of PD-L1 blockade in urothelial cancer. Sequenced by immunoSEQ multiplex PCR; TCRdb stores in-frame clones only, minus some. The data hold 100,000 or so clones, with over 75% observed a single time. The sequencing used PBMCs, collected around atezolizumab (anti-PD-L1) treatment. These receptors were collected from a man in his fifties with urothelial cancer.

This chain links TRBV5-1 with TRBJ2-7, with 10 nucleotides matching TRBD2. J lost 5 bases, V lost 0 bases, and 5 bases had no gene match. The CDR3 covers 15 residues. CDR1 and CDR2 (germline): SGHRS, YFSETQ. The CDR3 is CASSLALAGVHEQYF. The CDR3 DNA reads TGCGCCAGCAGCTTGGCCCTAGCGGGAGTACACGAGCAGTACTTC.

This chain joins TRBV9 and TRBJ2-2; 7 bases line up with TRBD2. The V segment lost 0 bases and the J segment 3 bases; nucleotides outside the gene matches: 2. The CDR3 is made up of 15 amino acids. CDR1 is SGDLS, CDR2 YYNGEE, per germline. In nucleotides, the CDR3 is TGTGCCAGCAGCGTAGGGGGGGGTTACACCGGGGAGCTGTTTTTT. This codes for CASSVGGGYTGELFF.

The genes are TRBV29-1 and TRBJ1-2; a possible D gene is TRBD1 (5 bases). The CDR3 covers 14 residues. V lost 3 bases and J lost 6, with 17 bases in between. Per the germline V gene, CDR1 is SQVTM and CDR2 is ANQGSEA. CDR3 residues: CSVDPKRGVHGYTF. CDR3 nucleotides: TGCAGCGTTGACCCCAAAAGGGGTGTACATGGCTACACCTTC.

This rearrangement joins TRBV5-1 to TRBJ1-1; TRBD1 might be the D (5 bases). Germline CDR1 SGHRS, CDR2 YFSETQ. V lost 0 bases, J lost 4 bases, and 10 bases lay in between. This CDR3 has 14 residues. CDR3: CASSLESRGTEAFF. The CDR3 nucleotides read TGCGCCAGCAGCTTGGAATCTAGGGGCACTGAAGCTTTCTTT.

V and J are TRBV2 and TRBJ2-7; the match to TRBD2 covers 7 bases. Per germline, CDR1 SNHLY and CDR2 FYNNEI. The CDR3 runs to 15 residues. V lost 5 bases, J lost 3 bases, and 10 bases stayed unmatched. The CDR3 sequence: CASSQTGGGLYEQYF. The CDR3 nucleotides read TGTGCCAGCAGTCAGACTGGGGGAGGGCTCTACGAGCAGTACTTC.